Sequencing of this TCR beta chain was carried out in a study of T cell responses to AZD1222 COVID-19 vaccine (dated by TCRdb to the early 2020s). About the study as a whole: TCR sequencing covered over 230 trial participants: some 210 given two doses of AZD1222 and some 25 given two doses of MenACWY control vaccine. Trial participants were enrolled into age subgroups of 18-55, 56-69 and 70-plus years, which contained roughly 150, 30 and 60 TCR-sequenced participants, respectively. Here is what the overall study found, with its caveats: No day 14 peak-response samples were available, so repertoires were characterized only after the peak T cell response. Spike-specific TCR breadth and depth rose significantly after two AZD1222 doses compared with day 0 and with MenACWY recipients. The vaccine-associated CD4 TCRs covered the entire spike protein, and the dominant responses fell in regions 160-218 and 743-854. Conclusions about previously exposed vaccinees are limited because only six or seven AZD1222 recipients were SARS-CoV-2 seropositive at baseline. Most participants were white British and females outnumbered males, and the authors suggested that clonal diversity may have been underestimated. Nearly half of unique spike-specific TCRs reportedly recognized epitopes outside regions mutated in the B.1.351 and B.1.1.7 variants. The 56-69-year group was small, and its depth increase did not reach significance, likely because of low power.

In the paper's terms, the time point label means: about 28 days (+/-7) after the second vaccine dose. AZD1222 recipients given second doses at about 4 weeks or at about 12 weeks were pooled, since spike-specific TCR depth and breadth were not found to differ between the two schedules. Vaccinee samples were obtained from the UK trials COV001 and COV002, which included a single-blind randomized controlled phase 2/3 trial of AZD1222 (ChAdOx1 nCoV-19) in healthy adults. For TCRbeta chain sequencing, PBMC samples from trial participants were taken at day 0 and at day 28 after the second dose. The CDR3 regions of human TCRbeta chains were subjected to immunosequencing. In the original analysis: TCRs in the repertoires were matched against a reference library of SARS-CoV-2-specific TCRs that had been generated with the MIRA antigen-specificity platform. Breadth was defined as the fraction of unique TCRs that were SARS-CoV-2-associated. Depth was defined as the fraction of total T cells that were SARS-CoV-2-associated. Using the MIRA data, every spike-specific TCR was mapped to the spike region that the TCR reacted to and assigned to either a CD4 or a CD8 class. Log10-transformed breadth and depth values were compared by one-way ANOVA with Sidak's multiple comparisons tests. TCRdb retrieved this table from immuneACCESS and kept in-frame rearrangements only. Not all clones are present; in checked studies, unresolved V genes account for under half, and no reason is known for the remainder. That table supplies the V and J calls and clone size; D and trimming were determined from the DNA. This sample comprises fewer than 200,000 clones, 80% to 90% of them detected only once. Roughly 12% of the sample is held by the ten biggest clonotypes.

A note on this clone: The antigen it recognizes is unknown. No much larger clone exists at a distance of one base, and base qualities are not known.

Taken from cysteine to phenylalanine, the CDR3 has 15 residues. The DNA shown is the 45-base CDR3, in frame from base 1. Trimming costs V 4 bases and J 4 bases, and their ends lie 13 bases apart. Based on the germline V gene, the CDR1 and CDR2 sequences are KGHSH and LQKENI. Sequencing was performed on peripheral blood, taken 28 days after the second AZD1222 dose. Recombination linked TRBV18 to TRBJ2-2; the D gene is possibly TRBD1 or TRBD2, with 5 bases matching each. This TCR derives from an adult who received the AZD1222 COVID-19 vaccine. The CDR3 protein: CASSRGGGRTGELFF. The sequence in DNA is TGTGCCAGCTCACGCGGTGGGGGACGCACCGGGGAGCTGTTTTTT.